The 27 T cell receptor beta chains given below trace back to one sample, sequenced in a study of blood T cell repertoires in COVID-19. Using immunoSEQ multiplex PCR, the repertoire was profiled, and TCRdb retains in-frame clones only, with some absent. The sample includes 300,000 to 450,000 clones, 75% to 90% of them seen just once. Sequencing was performed on PBMCs or T cells enriched from blood (not recorded which). The receptors shown here come from a man aged 18 to 29 who had recovered from COVID-19.

The V call is TRBV23-1, the J call TRBJ2-7; D is unclear. TRBV23-1 is annotated as an ORF whose role is uncertain. The CDR3 contains 13 residues. V was cut by 7 bases and J by 3 bases, with 13 bases left in between. CDR3 sequence (DNA): TGCGCCAGCACCCTACTACCGAACTACGAGCAGTACTTC. Translating gives CASTLLPNYEQYF.

The rearrangement uses TRBV5-1 and TRBJ2-7, with 8 bases fitting TRBD1. After removal of 7 bases from V and 1 base from J, the junction contained 7 bases not matched to a gene. This CDR3 comprises 14 residues. Germline V CDR1 and CDR2: SGHRS, YFSETQ. The DNA for the CDR3 is TGCGCCAGCGGACAGGGTTTCAATTCCTACGAGCAGTACTTC. Translating it yields CASGQGFNSYEQYF.

In nucleotides, the CDR3 is TGTGCCATCAGTGATGGGGGGGCTAGCGGGGACGCCTACAATGAGCAGTTCTTC. This sequence encodes CAISDGGASGDAYNEQFF. The chain couples TRBV10-3 to TRBJ2-1, with TRBD2 matching 9 bases. Trimming removed 3 bases from V and 2 bases from J; junction bases left unmatched: 11. The CDR3 runs 18 residues. Germline V lookup: CDR1 ENHRY, CDR2 SYGVKD.

The gene calls are TRBV6-5 and TRBJ1-3; TRBD1 is a possible D gene (6 bases). Germline CDR1 reads MNHEY; CDR2 reads SVGAGI. Trimming removed 5 bases from V and 0 bases from J, with 8 bases in between. The length of the CDR3 is 14 residues. This chain's CDR3 is CASSQGSSGNTIYF. CDR3 coding DNA: TGTGCCAGCAGTCAGGGGTCCTCTGGAAACACCATATATTTT.

This clone was seen only a few times. The V and J genes are TRBV29-1 and TRBJ2-2; maybe TRBD1 (5 bases). The length of the CDR3 is 13 residues. CDR1 and CDR2 (germline): SQVTM, ANQGSEA. The V gene lost 1 base and the J gene lost 7 bases, with 10 bases spanning the gap. CDR3 region: CSVEGGRGGELFF. In DNA form, the CDR3 reads TGCAGCGTTGAAGGGGGTAGGGGCGGGGAGCTGTTTTTT.

This clone was seen a single time. This chain uses TRBV12-3 or TRBV12-4 with TRBJ1-4; TRBD1 might be the D (6 bases). This CDR3 has 13 amino acids. V was shortened by 5 bases and J by 7 bases, with 11 bases between the two germline ends. CDR3 nucleotide sequence: TGTGCCAGCAGTACTGCAGGGGTTGAAAAACTGTTTTTT. Protein product: CASSTAGVEKLFF.

The J gene is TRBJ1-6, the V gene TRBV12-5; D unclear. V lost 0 bases to trimming and J lost 0 bases, with 21 bases between them. Germline CDR1 reads LGHNT; CDR2 reads FRNRAP. This CDR3 has 21 residues. Here the CDR3 reads CASGLVFEGYHPSSYNSPLHF. As DNA, the CDR3 is TGTGCTAGTGGTTTGGTATTTGAGGGATATCATCCAAGCTCCTATAATTCACCCCTCCACTTT.

This clone was seen only a few times. This CDR3 reads CASSSPGGQGDTQYF. DNA for the CDR3: TGTGCCAGCAGTTCCCCGGGGGGGCAAGGAGATACGCAGTATTTT. The chain links TRBV27 to TRBJ2-3; TRBD2 agrees at 8 bases. Unmatched junction bases numbered 8, after V lost 4 bases and J lost 5 bases. The germline CDR1 and CDR2 sequences are MNHEY and SMNVEV (reference sequence). This CDR3 contains 15 residues.

V usage is TRBV10-3 and J usage is TRBJ1-5, with 10 nucleotides matching TRBD1. This CDR3 is built from 17 residues. The trim removed 4 bases at V and 2 bases at J, leaving 8 bases unmatched. Germline-derived CDR1 and CDR2 are ENHRY and SYGVKD. The CDR3 DNA reads TGTGCCATCAGTGGTGGACAGGGGGTATTGGGCAATCAGCCCCAGCATTTT. Translating it yields CAISGGQGVLGNQPQHF.

The V and J genes are TRBV6-5 and TRBJ1-4, with 7 bases fitting TRBD1. This CDR3 spans 13 amino acids. The germline V gene has CDR1 MNHEY and CDR2 SVGAGI. J was trimmed by 6 bases and V by 7 bases; bases with no gene match: 5. The CDR3 bases are TGTGCCAGCACGGACAGGCCAGATGAAAAACTGTTTTTT. Protein product: CASTDRPDEKLFF.

The chain joins TRBV12-3 or TRBV12-4 to TRBJ1-2, with TRBD1 as a possible D gene (5 bases). Trimming removed 3 bases from V and 4 bases from J, with 9 bases in between. CDR3 length: 13 residues. CDR3 nucleotide sequence: TGTGCCAGCAGTTTGGGGCAGAGCTATGGCTACACCTTC. Protein: CASSLGQSYGYTF.

This rearrangement joins TRBV28 to TRBJ1-1; D is perhaps TRBD1 (6 bases). Germline V gene sequence: CDR1 MDHEN, CDR2 SYDVKM. The V and J ends lost 6 bases and 6 bases respectively, with 17 bases between them. The CDR3 totals 14 residues. The CDR3 loop is CASRIRGKAPEAFF. CDR3 DNA sequence: TGTGCCAGCAGGATCAGGGGCAAAGCGCCTGAAGCTTTCTTT.

V usage is TRBV5-1 and J usage is TRBJ2-7, with 8 bases matching TRBD1. V lost 0 bases and J lost 6; bases outside the gene matches: 5. Looked up from germline, CDR1 is SGHRS and CDR2 is YFSETQ. This CDR3 has 14 residues. In DNA, the CDR3 is TGCGCCAGCAGCTTGGCCGACAGGGGAGCCGAGCAGTACTTC. Translated: CASSLADRGAEQYF.

The chain couples TRBV7-2 to TRBJ1-2; maybe TRBD1 (6 bases). The CDR3 has 13 residues. CDR1 is SGHTA and CDR2 is FQGNSA in the germline V gene. Deletions cut 5 bases from V and 4 bases from J, with 11 bases between. CDR3 residues: CASSLQGSYGYTF. CDR3 in DNA: TGTGCCAGCAGCCTACAGGGAAGCTATGGCTACACCTTC.

This clone appeared once. The chain combines TRBV28 with TRBJ2-3; weak D call: TRBD2 (5 bases). V was cut by 1 base and J by 0 bases, with 8 bases left in between. This CDR3 comprises 15 residues. Germline V CDR1 and CDR2: MDHEN, SYDVKM. CDR3 amino acids: CASSLLTKSTDTQYF. DNA of the CDR3: TGTGCCAGCAGTTTATTGACTAAGAGCACAGATACGCAGTATTTT.

The J gene is TRBJ2-3, the V gene TRBV4-1; D might be TRBD1 (7 bases). V dropped 0 bases and J dropped 5 bases, with 15 bases sitting between them. The CDR3 covers 16 residues. In germline, CDR1 is MGHRA, CDR2 YSYEKL. Here the CDR3 reads CASSQDSGGGRDTQYF. The CDR3 DNA sequence: TGCGCCAGCAGCCAAGACTCAGGGGGAGGTAGAGATACGCAGTATTTT.

CDR3 residues: CASSRGQGESGNTIYF. For the CDR3, the DNA is TGTGCCAGCAGCCGCGGACAGGGAGAATCTGGAAACACCATATATTTT. V is TRBV7-6 and J is TRBJ1-3, with 8 bases identical to TRBD1. V trimming: 5 bases; J trimming: 1 base; junction bases outside the gene matches: 7. The CDR3 has 16 residues. CDR1 SGHVS and CDR2 FNYEAQ come from the germline V gene.

The chain recombines TRBV6-5 with TRBJ2-7, with 8 bases matching TRBD1. The length of the CDR3 is 15 residues. V gave up 7 bases and J gave up 5 bases; unmatched junction bases: 13. Germline V gene lookup returns CDR1 MNHEY and CDR2 SVGAGI. CDR3 region: CASILGQGNGHEQYF. The CDR3, as DNA: TGTGCCAGCATCCTAGGACAGGGTAACGGTCACGAGCAGTACTTC.

V gene TRBV14 combines with J gene TRBJ2-2; TRBD2 matches at 7 bases. The CDR3 covers 16 residues. V lost 4 bases to trimming and J lost 5 bases; unmatched junction nucleotides: 10. Germline loops: CDR1 SGHDN, CDR2 FVKESK. Here the CDR3 reads CASSRRAGDPTGELFF. The CDR3 nucleotides read TGTGCCAGCAGCCGACGGGCGGGGGATCCAACCGGGGAGCTGTTTTTT.

This chain uses TRBV7-6 with TRBJ2-2; TRBD2 is a possible D gene (5 bases). CDR3 length: 17 amino acids. Germline V gene lookup returns CDR1 SGHVS and CDR2 FNYEAQ. Between the trimmed V and J ends, which lost 0 bases and 5 bases, there was a span of 16 bases. Written as DNA, the CDR3 is TGTGCCAGCAGCTTAGCCTGGTTGAGTAGCGTGACCGGGGAGCTGTTTTTT. Amino acid sequence: CASSLAWLSSVTGELFF.

The V call is TRBV12-3 or TRBV12-4, the J call TRBJ2-7; D possibly corresponds to TRBD1 (5 bases). Between the trimmed V and J ends, which lost 9 bases and 2 bases, there was a span of 11 bases. The CDR3 is 12 residues long. The CDR3 DNA follows: TGTGCCAGTCGACAGAGAGCCTACGAGCAGTACTTC. This encodes CASRQRAYEQYF.

The rearrangement joins TRBV28 to TRBJ2-3; 12 nucleotides match TRBD1. This CDR3 has 15 amino acids. V dropped 6 bases and J dropped 5; count of bases not matched to a gene: 6. The germline V gene encodes CDR1 MDHEN and CDR2 SYDVKM. For the CDR3, the DNA is TGTGCCAGCAGGCGGGACAGGGGGCGAGGAGATACGCAGTATTTT. It is translated as CASRRDRGRGDTQYF.

The rearrangement joins TRBV7-9 to TRBJ2-7; the D gene is possibly TRBD2 (6 bases). The CDR3 sequence is 15 residues long. Germline V gene lookup returns CDR1 SEHNR and CDR2 FQNEAQ (reference sequence). The V and J ends lost 4 bases and 3 bases respectively, with 16 bases between them. In DNA form, the CDR3 reads TGTGCCAGCAGCTGGGACTCCAGAGTAAGCTACGAGCAGTACTTC. It translates to CASSWDSRVSYEQYF.

This chain links TRBV19 with TRBJ2-7; 8 nucleotides match TRBD1. Per germline, CDR1 LNHDA and CDR2 SQIVND (reference sequence). V was clipped by 11 bases and J by 3 bases; unmatched bases: 24. The CDR3 sequence is 18 residues long. For the CDR3, the DNA is TGTGCCGGAACAAGAACGGGACAGGCCCCTCTTCTTTTCTACGAGCAGTACTTC. This gives the protein CAGTRTGQAPLLFYEQYF.

This sequence joins TRBV4-1 and TRBJ1-3, with D unclear. V dropped 3 bases and J dropped 2 bases, with 11 bases sitting between them. Germline V gene data show CDR1 as MGHRA and CDR2 as YSYEKL. This CDR3 comprises 15 residues. The CDR3 DNA is TGCGCCAGCAGCCAGGTACCGGTTACTGGAAACACCATATATTTT. It is translated as CASSQVPVTGNTIYF.

The rearrangement uses TRBV7-2 and TRBJ1-2; D is unresolved. The CDR3 runs to 13 residues. Germline lookup yields CDR1 SGHTA and CDR2 FQGNSA. V was cut by 1 base and J by 8 bases, with 11 bases left in between. As DNA, the CDR3 is TGTGCCAGCAGCTTAGTGTCTACGGTGGGCTACACCTTC. Residues: CASSLVSTVGYTF.

In DNA form, the CDR3 reads TGTGCCATCAGCGCAGGGGGCGCGGAGACCCAGTACTTC. This gives the protein CAISAGGAETQYF. This chain uses TRBV10-3 with TRBJ2-5; 8 nucleotides line up with TRBD1. The CDR3 runs to 13 residues. V gave up 6 bases and J gave up 5 bases; unmatched junction bases: 5. CDR1 ENHRY and CDR2 SYGVKD come from the germline V gene.